This TCR beta chain was profiled in a study of long-term antiretroviral therapy in people with HIV (dated by TCRdb to between 2021 and 2024). Turning to the overall study: The earliest samples were collected roughly a decade before the 2015 WHO recommendation for immediate ART, at a time when ART was usually postponed until CD4 counts fell. This retrospective serial study examined whether starting ART and sustained HIV suppression were associated with changes in the composition and diversity of the TRB repertoire in peripheral blood. A total of about 180 cryopreserved PBMC samples were contributed to the cohort by 30 adults with confirmed HIV infection, with samples collected serially over a mean of roughly six years (range 1-12). Of the roughly 30 participants with HIV, eleven were female. No cross-contamination during QIAcube processing turned up in test extractions that ran a monoclonal T-cell line alongside 25 to 35 polyclonal samples. What the study reported, not specific to this receptor: Because pre-ART samples had limited cell numbers, profiling was done on unsorted PBMC rather than on sorted CD4+ and CD8+ T cells. HIV repertoires had narrower CDR3 length ranges than controls, and the network structure suggested an antigen-experienced repertoire that shifted only slightly toward naive after ART. At every time point, the repertoire was dominated by expanded TRB clones first identified before ART initiation, although this dominance fluctuated and, in many PLHIV, declined after ART. Since PBMC availability was limited, sequencing covered only the TCR beta chain, with no alpha chain pairing. Starting ART was linked to a significant rise in TRB diversity, yet even after long-term ART the diversity remained significantly lower than in transplant donor controls. The samples were dated from about 2004 to 2017, and the ART regimens that were used may be less effective than current ART regimens. Inferences about post-ART repertoire changes were limited because no data were available on ART adherence, viral resistance or therapy changes.

Participants were included only if at least one PBMC sample before ART initiation and at least two post-ART samples were available. All participants with HIV were treated in the United States of America. Before DNA extraction, cryopreserved samples containing about 1-11 million PBMC were thawed and washed. At the time of the earliest PBMC sample, participants with HIV were aged between about 23 and 54 years. Per participant, PBMC samples came from 1-4 timepoints prior to ART initiation and 2-8 timepoints following ART initiation, for a median of 7 samples. For every participant, serial HIV viral load, CD4+ T-cell count, ART history and demographic data were obtained. Genomic DNA was extracted from unsorted PBMC with a Qiagen kit on a QIAcube, with processing performed in batches of 12 samples. The CDR3 goes from the cysteine to the phenylalanine over 16 residues. The only DNA kept is the CDR3, 48 bases in frame from the first base. Relative to germline, V is missing 2 bases and J is missing 7 bases, with 7 bases of the junction outside any gene match. The germline V gene specifies MNHEY as CDR1 and SVGAGI as CDR2.

The immunoSEQ hsTCRB v3.0 assay was used at survey level resolution to sequence the TRB variable region. The targeted TRB sequencing depth was roughly 40,000-55,000 T-cell genomes per sample. An Illumina MiSeq with a v3 150-cycle kit was used to sequence the pooled TRB libraries. The published analysis was carried out like this. Analysis of repertoires was carried out in R inside a reproducible Nextflow workflow spanning QC, data transformation and analysis. Custom analyses were implemented in LymphoSeq2, an R package for AIRR-Seq data exploration. Several samples that yielded fewer than 5000 total TRB sequences were excluded, so that about 200 HIV repertoires were analyzed. Among the 180 to 200 HIV repertoires that were kept, 59 were collected before ART initiation and 120 to 140 were collected after ART initiation. Repertoires were downsampled to 5000 TRB nucleotide sequences, and summary statistics were averaged over 100 downsampling iterations. Only TRB sequences with CDR3 regions of at least seven amino acids were retained for analysis. Diversity was measured with a Shannon entropy-derived clonality score and the Gini coefficient. In repertoire networks, the top 5000 CDR3 amino acid sequences were linked whenever an edit distance of one separated two sequences. GLIPH2 predicted antigen specificity groups and MHC restriction for TRB CDR3 amino acid sequences. Known CMV, EBV, HIV or tissue antigen associations were flagged by matching CDR3 amino acid sequences against VDJdb and McPAS-TCR. Pre-ART, post-ART and control groups were compared with Wilcoxon signed-rank tests and Holm-Bonferroni correction. TCRdb mirrors the immuneACCESS table, restricted to in-frame sequences. Some clones are absent from its copies; in checked studies, under half trace to an unresolved V gene, and the reason for the others is unknown. V, J and clone size derive from that table, while D and trimming were established from the DNA sequence. The table for this sample lists about 33,000 clones; 70% to 80% of them were counted only once. Around 7.4% of the sample comes from the top ten.

On this clone: Its antigen is still unknown. Base qualities were left out, and no much larger clone turns up one base away.

This TCR was sampled from a woman aged 45-60 years with HIV. The chain was built from TRBV6-5 and TRBJ2-3, with 12 junctional bases fitting TRBD1. The sample here was unsorted PBMCs, taken 2 years after starting antiretroviral therapy. CDR3 reads: CASSYAGTGGAHTQYF. The nucleotide sequence reads TGTGCCAGCAGTTACGCCGGGACAGGGGGCGCGCATACGCAGTATTTT.